This TCR beta chain was observed in a study of neoadjuvant nivolumab and ipilimumab in lung cancer. Notes on the study in general: Resected-tumor TCR richness correlated positively with pretherapy blood richness. Pathologic regression was not significantly tied to TCR clonality.

Germline V CDR1 and CDR2: MGHDK, SYGVNS. This CDR3 has 14 amino acids. V was pared by 3 bases and J by 1 base, with 8 bases between. Libraries were prepared by immunoSEQ multiplex PCR; TCRdb keeps only in-frame clonotypes and omits some of them. The sample contains 6,400 or so clones, around three fifths of which appear only once. For this clone: Its antigen is unidentified.

Sample: tumor tissue, taken after neoadjuvant nivolumab, alone or with ipilimumab, at or shortly before surgery. The sequence derives from an adult with non-small cell lung cancer. The chain has TRBV25-1 and TRBJ2-3; weak D call: TRBD2 (6 bases). The CDR3 nucleotides read TGTGCCAGCAGTGAGGGGGGAGGCACAGATACGCAGTATTTT. Protein sequence: CASSEGGGTDTQYF.